The clone carrying this T cell receptor beta chain was recorded only once. The CDR3 runs to 16 residues. Trimming cost V 0 bases and J 0 bases; bases outside gene matches: 5. The V gene's germline CDR1 is SGHRS and CDR2 YFSETQ. The data belong to a study of control samples from healthy donors and cancer patients. TCRdb's table, derived via immunoSEQ multiplex PCR, lists solely in-frame clones and lacks some. This sample has tens of thousands of clones, with 85% found just once. The chain couples TRBV5-1 to TRBJ1-2, with 7 bases identical to TRBD1. This TCR came from a man between 25 and 39 years old in good health. The sequencing sample was made of blood. CDR3 in DNA: TGCGCCAGCAGCTTGGAAGCGACAGGGACTAACTATGGCTACACCTTC. Encoded protein: CASSLEATGTNYGYTF. Full variable domain (outside the CDR3, taken from reference TRBV5-1 and TRBJ1-2): KAGVTQTPRYLIKTRGQQVTLSCSPISGHRSVSWYQQTPGQGLQFLFEYFSETQRNKGNFPGRFSGRQFSNSRSEMNVSTLELGDSALYLCASSLEATGTNYGYTFGSGTRLTVV.